Below, 2 T cell receptor beta chains from the same sample are listed, as sequenced in a study of HIV-infected patients and healthy controls. Whole blood was used without fractionation, so all unsorted peripheral T cells were included. Alpha and beta constant-region primers primed reverse transcription of 400 to 500 ng RNA. Using multiplexing indices, alpha and beta chain libraries were generated apart by chain-specific third strand synthesis. TCRdb independently ran MiXCR on the 5' RACE reads; one entry per CDR3 protein. The sample contains about 11,000 distinct CDR3 sequences, around 5% of which appear only once. The sequencing sample was made of blood. Source of these receptors: an adult in good health.

Turning to this clonotype: This sequence may be a read error, since a much larger clone differs from it by one base. This chain uses TRBV4-1 with TRBJ2-5, with TRBD1 matching over 9 bases. This CDR3 spans 13 amino acids. Germline V gene data show CDR1 as MGHRA and CDR2 as YSYEKL. CDR3 in DNA: TGCGCCAGAAGCCGGACAGGGGTAGGGACCCAGTACTTC. The encoded protein is CARSRTGVGTQYF.

This clonotype was recorded at least ten times. The V and J genes are TRBV6-2 or TRBV6-3 and TRBJ1-6; D gene ambiguous. In germline, CDR1 is MNHEY, CDR2 SVGEGT. CDR3 size: 19 residues. V dropped 8 bases and J dropped 1 base, with 24 bases sitting between them. The CDR3 DNA is TGTGCCAGCCTCTCCCGACGGACGGACGAGGGTTCCTATAATTCACCCCTCCACTTT. Encoded protein: CASLSRRTDEGSYNSPLHF.